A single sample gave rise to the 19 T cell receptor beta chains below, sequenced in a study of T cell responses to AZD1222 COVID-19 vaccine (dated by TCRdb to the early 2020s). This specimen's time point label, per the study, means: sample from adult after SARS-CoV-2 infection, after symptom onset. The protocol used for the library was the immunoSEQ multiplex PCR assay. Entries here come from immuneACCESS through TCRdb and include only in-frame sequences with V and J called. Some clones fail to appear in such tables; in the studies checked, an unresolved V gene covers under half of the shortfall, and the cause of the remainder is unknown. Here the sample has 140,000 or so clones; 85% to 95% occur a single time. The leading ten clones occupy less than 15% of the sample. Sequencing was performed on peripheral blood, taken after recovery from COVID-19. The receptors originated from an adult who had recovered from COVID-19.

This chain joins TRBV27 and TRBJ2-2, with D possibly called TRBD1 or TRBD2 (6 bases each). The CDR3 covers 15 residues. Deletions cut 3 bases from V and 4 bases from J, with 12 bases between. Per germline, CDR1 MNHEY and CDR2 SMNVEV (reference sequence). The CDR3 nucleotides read TGTGCCAGCAGTTTGGGACTGGGGGCCACCGGGGAGCTGTTTTTT. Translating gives CASSLGLGATGELFF.

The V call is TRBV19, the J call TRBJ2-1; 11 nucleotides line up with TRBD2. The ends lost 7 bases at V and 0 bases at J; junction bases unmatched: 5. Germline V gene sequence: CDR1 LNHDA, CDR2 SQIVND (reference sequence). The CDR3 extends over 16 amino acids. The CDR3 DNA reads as TGTGCCAGTACCCTTAGCGGGAGGGCCTCCTACAATGAGCAGTTCTTC. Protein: CASTLSGRASYNEQFF.

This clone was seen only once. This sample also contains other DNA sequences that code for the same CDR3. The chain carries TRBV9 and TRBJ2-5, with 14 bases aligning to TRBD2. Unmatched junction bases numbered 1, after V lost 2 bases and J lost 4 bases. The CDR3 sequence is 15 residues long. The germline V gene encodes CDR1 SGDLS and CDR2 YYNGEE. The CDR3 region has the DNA TGTGCCAGCAGCGTTGGACTAGCGGGAGGAGAGACCCAGTACTTC. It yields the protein CASSVGLAGGETQYF.

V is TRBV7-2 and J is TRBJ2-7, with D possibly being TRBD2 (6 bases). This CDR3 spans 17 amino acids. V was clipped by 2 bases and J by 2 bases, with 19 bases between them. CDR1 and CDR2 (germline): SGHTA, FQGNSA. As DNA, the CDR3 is TGTGCCAGCAGCTTAAGAGTGGCGGGATGGGTAGCCTACGAGCAGTACTTC. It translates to CASSLRVAGWVAYEQYF.

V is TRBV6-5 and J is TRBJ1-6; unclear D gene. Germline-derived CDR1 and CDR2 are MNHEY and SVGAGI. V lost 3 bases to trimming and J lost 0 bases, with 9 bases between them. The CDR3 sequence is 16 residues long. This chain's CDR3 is CASSYYGSSYNSPLHF. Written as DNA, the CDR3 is TGTGCCAGCAGTTATTATGGTAGCTCCTATAATTCACCCCTCCACTTT.

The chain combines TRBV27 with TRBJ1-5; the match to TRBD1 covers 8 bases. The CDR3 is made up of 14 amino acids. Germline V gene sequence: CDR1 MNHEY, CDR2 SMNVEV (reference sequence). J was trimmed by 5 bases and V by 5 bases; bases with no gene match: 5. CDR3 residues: CASSVTGGYQPQHF. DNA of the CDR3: TGTGCCAGCAGTGTAACAGGGGGGTATCAGCCCCAGCATTTT.

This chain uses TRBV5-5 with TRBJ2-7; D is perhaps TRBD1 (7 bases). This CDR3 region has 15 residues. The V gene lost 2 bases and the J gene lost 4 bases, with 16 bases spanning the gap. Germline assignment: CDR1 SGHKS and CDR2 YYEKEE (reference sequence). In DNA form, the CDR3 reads TGTGCCAGCAGCTTCGGAGGGGGCAGAAGGTACGAGCAGTACTTC. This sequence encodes CASSFGGGRRYEQYF.

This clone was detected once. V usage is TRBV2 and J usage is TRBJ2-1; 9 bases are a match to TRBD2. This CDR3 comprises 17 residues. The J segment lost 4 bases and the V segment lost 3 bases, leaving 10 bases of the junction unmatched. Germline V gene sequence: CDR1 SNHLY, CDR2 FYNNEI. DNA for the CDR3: TGTGCCAGCAGTGACAAGAGCGGGAGGTTGCTATACAATGAGCAGTTCTTC. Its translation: CASSDKSGRLLYNEQFF.

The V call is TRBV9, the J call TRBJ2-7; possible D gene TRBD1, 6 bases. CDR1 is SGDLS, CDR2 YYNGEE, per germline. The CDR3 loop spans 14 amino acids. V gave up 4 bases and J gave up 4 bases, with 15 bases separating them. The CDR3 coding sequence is TGTGCCAGCAGCCTTCGACAGGTTCCTTACGAGCAGTACTTC. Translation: CASSLRQVPYEQYF.

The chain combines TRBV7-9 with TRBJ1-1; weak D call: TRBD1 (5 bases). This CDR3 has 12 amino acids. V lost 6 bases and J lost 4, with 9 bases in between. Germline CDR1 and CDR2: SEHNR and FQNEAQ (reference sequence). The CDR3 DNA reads TGTGCCAGCAGACTGGGGACCACTGAAGCTTTCTTT. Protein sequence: CASRLGTTEAFF.

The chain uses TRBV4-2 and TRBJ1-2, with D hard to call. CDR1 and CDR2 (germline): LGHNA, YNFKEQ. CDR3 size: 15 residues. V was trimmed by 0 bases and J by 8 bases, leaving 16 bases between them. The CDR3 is CASSQDRTALGGYTF. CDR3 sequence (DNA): TGTGCCAGCAGCCAAGATCGCACCGCTCTGGGAGGCTACACCTTC.

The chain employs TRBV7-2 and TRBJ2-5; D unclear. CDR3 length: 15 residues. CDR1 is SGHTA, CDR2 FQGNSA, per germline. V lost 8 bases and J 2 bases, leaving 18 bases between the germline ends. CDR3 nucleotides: TGTGCCAGCTCAGAAGGAAGAGCGAGGCAAGAGACCCAGTACTTC. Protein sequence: CASSEGRARQETQYF.

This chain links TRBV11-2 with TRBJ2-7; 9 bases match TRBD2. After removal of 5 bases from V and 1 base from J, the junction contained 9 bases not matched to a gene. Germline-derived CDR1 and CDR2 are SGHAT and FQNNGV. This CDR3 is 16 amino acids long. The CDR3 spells CASSPFPAGGSYEQYF. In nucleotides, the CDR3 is TGTGCCAGCAGCCCATTCCCCGCGGGAGGGTCCTACGAGCAGTACTTC.

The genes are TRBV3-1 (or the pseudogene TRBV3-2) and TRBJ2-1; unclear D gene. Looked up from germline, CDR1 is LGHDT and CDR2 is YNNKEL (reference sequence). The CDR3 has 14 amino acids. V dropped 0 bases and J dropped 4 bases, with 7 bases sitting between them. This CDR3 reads CASSQEGAYNEQFF. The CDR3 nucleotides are TGTGCCAGCAGCCAAGAGGGTGCTTACAATGAGCAGTTCTTC.

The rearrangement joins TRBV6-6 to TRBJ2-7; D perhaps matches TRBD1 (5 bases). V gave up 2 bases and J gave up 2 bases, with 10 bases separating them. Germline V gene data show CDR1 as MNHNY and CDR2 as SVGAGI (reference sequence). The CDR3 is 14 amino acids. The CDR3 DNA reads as TGTGCCAGCAGTTACCAGGGCAGGACCTACGAGCAGTACTTC. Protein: CASSYQGRTYEQYF.

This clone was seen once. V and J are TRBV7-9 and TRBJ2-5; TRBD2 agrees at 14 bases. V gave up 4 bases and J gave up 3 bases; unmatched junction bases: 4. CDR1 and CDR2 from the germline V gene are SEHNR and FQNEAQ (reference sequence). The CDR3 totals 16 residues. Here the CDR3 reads CASSWGLAGVEETQYF. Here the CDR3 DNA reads TGTGCCAGCAGCTGGGGACTAGCGGGAGTCGAAGAGACCCAGTACTTC. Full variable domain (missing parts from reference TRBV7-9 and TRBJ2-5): DTGVSQNPRHKITKRGQNVTFRCDPISEHNRLYWYRQTLGQGPEFLTYFQNEAQLEKSRLLSDRFSAERPKGSFSTLEIQRTEQGDSAMYLCASSWGLAGVEETQYFGPGTRLLVL.

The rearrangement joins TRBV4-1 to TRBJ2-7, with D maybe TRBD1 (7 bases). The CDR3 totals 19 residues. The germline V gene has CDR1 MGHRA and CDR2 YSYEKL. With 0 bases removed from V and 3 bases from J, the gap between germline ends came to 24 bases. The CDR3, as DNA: TGCGCCAGCAGCCAAGATGAGGAGGGGGCTCATCCTGATCACTACGAGCAGTACTTC. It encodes CASSQDEEGAHPDHYEQYF.

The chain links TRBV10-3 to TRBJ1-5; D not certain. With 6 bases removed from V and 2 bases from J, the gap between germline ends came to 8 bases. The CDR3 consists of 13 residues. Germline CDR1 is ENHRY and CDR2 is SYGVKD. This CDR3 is CAISGERNQPQHF. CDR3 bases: TGTGCCATCAGCGGGGAGCGCAATCAGCCCCAGCATTTT.

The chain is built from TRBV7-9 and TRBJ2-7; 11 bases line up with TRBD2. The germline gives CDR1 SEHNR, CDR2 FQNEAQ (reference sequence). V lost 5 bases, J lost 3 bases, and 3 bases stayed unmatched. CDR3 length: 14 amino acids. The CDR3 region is CASSPLAGVYEQYF. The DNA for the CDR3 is TGTGCCAGCAGCCCACTAGCGGGAGTCTACGAGCAGTACTTC.